This TCR beta chain is from a study of T cell repertoires in cytomegalovirus infection. CDR3 length equals 16 residues. Germline CDR1 reads SGHVS; CDR2 reads FNYEAQ. V trimming: 2 bases; J trimming: 1 base; junction bases outside the gene matches: 7. This clonotype appeared a few times. What it binds is unknown. TCRdb recomputed calls from the reads with MiXCR, one row per CDR3 protein. Here the sample spans around 710,000 distinct CDR3 sequences, roughly 28% being singletons. The source of this sequence is a human donor in good health (CMV status not recorded). Some clones in this sample may be carry-over from other donors' samples. Sequencing used cultured CD8+ T cells from PBMCs, obtained from culture after CMV antigen stimulation. The chain carries TRBV7-6 and TRBJ1-1; 7 bases are shared with TRBD1. For the CDR3, the DNA is TGTGCCAGCAGCTTAATGGGACAGCTATCGAACACTGAAGCTTTCTTT. Protein product: CASSLMGQLSNTEAFF.